This T cell receptor beta chain originates from a study of cytomegalovirus exposure and HLA in healthy donors. The germline V gene encodes CDR1 SGHTS and CDR2 YDEGEE. The CDR3 is 13 amino acids. PCR used 60 Vbeta primers and 13 Jbeta primers. Sequencing used immunoSEQ multiplex PCR; TCRdb keeps in-frame clones, though not all of them. The data show roughly 110,000 clones, 80% to 90% seen once. The sequencing sample was made of PBMCs. The receptor was derived from a man aged 45 to 65 in good health and CMV-seronegative. The rearrangement joins TRBV5-8 to TRBJ2-2; 7 nucleotides match TRBD1. The CDR3 protein is CGTLDRRTGELFF. The DNA of the CDR3 is TGTGGCACCCTGGACAGGCGCACCGGGGAGCTGTTTTTT.